Shown below are 20 T cell receptor beta chains from a single sample sequenced in a study of T cell responses to AZD1222 COVID-19 vaccine. The table came from immunoSEQ multiplex PCR; TCRdb's copy has only in-frame clones and leaves some out. The repertoire consists of more than 150,000 clones, with 88% occurring once and the leading ten covering 25% to 30%. Here the sequenced sample was peripheral blood, taken 28 days after the second AZD1222 dose. The receptors here all came from an adult who received the AZD1222 COVID-19 vaccine.

CDR3 loop: CASSTFGELTYNEQFF. In DNA form, the CDR3 reads TGTGCCAGTAGTACCTTCGGTGAGCTTACCTACAATGAGCAGTTCTTC. The rearrangement uses TRBV19 and TRBJ2-1; no reliable D call. V was shortened by 4 bases and J by 2 bases, with 15 bases between the two germline ends. Germline assignment: CDR1 LNHDA and CDR2 SQIVND (reference sequence). This CDR3 region has 16 residues.

The rearrangement uses TRBV4-1 and TRBJ2-7, with 11 bases fitting TRBD2. With V trimmed by 4 bases and J by 7 bases, 18 bases remained unmatched. Germline CDR1 is MGHRA and CDR2 is YSYEKL. This CDR3 contains 18 residues. The CDR3 protein is CASSLFGDVVAGGGEQYF. The CDR3 DNA sequence: TGCGCCAGCAGCCTATTCGGGGATGTAGTAGCGGGAGGGGGTGAGCAGTACTTC.

The chain carries TRBV7-3 and TRBJ2-7; TRBD2 aligns across 11 bases. V lost 4 bases to trimming and J lost 5 bases; unmatched junction nucleotides: 1. The CDR3 runs 13 residues. CDR1 is SGHTA, CDR2 FQGTGA, per germline. CDR3 protein: CASSSGLADEQYF. In nucleotides, the CDR3 is TGTGCCAGCAGCTCGGGACTAGCGGACGAGCAGTACTTC. Full variable domain (remainder filled in from reference TRBV7-3 and TRBJ2-7): GAGVSQTPSNKVTEKGKYVELRCDPISGHTALYWYRQSLGQGPEFLIYFQGTGAADDSGLPNDRFFAVRPEGSVSTLKIQRTERGDSAVYLCASSSGLADEQYFGPGTRLTVT.

This clone was found a few times. The chain employs TRBV24-1 and TRBJ2-1; the D is unclear. CDR1 and CDR2 from the germline V gene are KGHDR and SFDVKD. The germline V and J ends were trimmed by 0 bases and 7 bases, with 6 bases remaining between them. CDR3 length: 13 amino acids. CDR3 loop: CATSDLWQNEQFF. As DNA, the CDR3 is TGTGCCACCAGTGATTTGTGGCAGAATGAGCAGTTCTTC.

The chain has TRBV30 and TRBJ2-5; no firm D call. The CDR3 has 13 amino acids. V gave up 6 bases and J gave up 5 bases, with 16 bases separating them. CDR1 is GTSNPN, CDR2 SVGIG, per germline (reference sequence). In nucleotides, the CDR3 is TGTGCCTGTTCCCTGGCCGGTTCCGAGACCCAGTACTTC. Its protein product is CACSLAGSETQYF.

The V gene is TRBV28, the J gene TRBJ2-3; D remains ambiguous. Germline CDR1 and CDR2: MDHEN and SYDVKM. The CDR3 extends over 14 amino acids. The V end lost 11 bases, the J end lost 3 bases, and 18 bases lay between the germline ends. The CDR3 DNA sequence: TGTGCCTCCCTTCCCGGGCTTTTGACAGATACGCAGTATTTT. Encoded protein: CASLPGLLTDTQYF.

This chain joins TRBV27 and TRBJ2-7; D possibly matches TRBD1 or TRBD2 (5 bases each). CDR1 MNHEY and CDR2 SMNVEV come from the germline V gene (reference sequence). With 4 bases removed from V and 0 bases from J, the gap between germline ends came to 13 bases. There are 15 residues in the CDR3. The CDR3 nucleotides are TGTGCCAGCAGTTCCCGAAAGGGGAGCTCCTACGAGCAGTACTTC. Residues: CASSSRKGSSYEQYF.

This chain connects TRBV6-1 to TRBJ2-3; tentatively, D is TRBD1 (6 bases). V lost 1 base and J 7 bases, leaving 12 bases between the germline ends. CDR3 length: 14 amino acids. Germline assignment: CDR1 MNHNS and CDR2 SASEGT. Here the CDR3 reads CASSEDWGPNTQYF. CDR3 DNA: TGTGCCAGCAGTGAAGACTGGGGGCCAAATACGCAGTATTTT.

The chain joins TRBV7-2 to TRBJ2-7; no clear D. CDR3 length: 14 amino acids. Trimming took 1 base from V and 6 from J, leaving 13 bases between them. Per germline, CDR1 SGHTA and CDR2 FQGNSA. The CDR3, as DNA: TGTGCCAGCAGCTTAGAGCCTAGGCGAGGCGAGCAGTACTTC. Its protein product is CASSLEPRRGEQYF.

The chain employs TRBV28 and TRBJ1-5; D is possibly TRBD1 (5 bases). The CDR3 runs 14 residues. The germline CDR1 and CDR2 sequences are MDHEN and SYDVKM. Trimming took 2 bases from V and 7 from J, leaving 12 bases between them. CDR3 sequence (DNA): TGTGCCAGCAGTTTAGGAGGGGTGGGGCAGCCCCAGCATTTT. This translates into CASSLGGVGQPQHF. The variable domain in full, completed from reference TRBV28 and TRBJ1-5, reads DVKVTQSSRYLVKRTGEKVFLECVQDMDHENMFWYRQDPGLGLRLIYFSYDVKMKEKGDIPEGYSVSREKKERFSLILESASTNQTSMYLCASSLGGVGQPQHFGDGTRLSIL.

V gene TRBV6-5 combines with J gene TRBJ1-2, with D tentatively TRBD1 (5 bases). Germline CDR1 MNHEY, CDR2 SVGAGI. V lost 7 bases, J lost 2 bases, and 14 bases lay in between. The CDR3 extends over 14 amino acids. The CDR3 spells CASTPAAGNYGYTF. The CDR3 DNA reads as TGTGCCAGCACCCCCGCGGCAGGGAACTATGGCTACACCTTC.

The V and J genes are TRBV7-8 and TRBJ2-2, with 10 bases aligning to TRBD1. V was pared by 1 base and J by 7 bases, with 3 bases of the junction left unmatched. This CDR3 comprises 15 residues. CDR1 and CDR2 from the germline V gene are SGHVS and FQNEAQ. The CDR3 loop reads CASSLEDRGFGELFF. CDR3 DNA: TGTGCCAGCAGCTTAGAGGACAGGGGGTTCGGGGAGCTGTTTTTT.

The J gene is TRBJ2-7, the V gene TRBV28; D remains unclear. This CDR3 is 12 amino acids long. Trimming took off 2 bases at V and 3 bases at J, with 5 bases between the two ends. Germline CDR1 reads MDHEN; CDR2 reads SYDVKM. DNA for the CDR3: TGTGCCAGCAGTTTAAAGGGCTACGAGCAGTACTTC. It encodes CASSLKGYEQYF.

The chain combines TRBV10-1 with TRBJ2-7; D gene unclear. The V end lost 9 bases, the J end lost 2 bases, and 2 bases lay between the germline ends. This CDR3 is 9 amino acids long. Germline CDR1 and CDR2: WNHNN and SYGVQD (reference sequence). The CDR3 bases are TGCGCCAGGACCTACGAGCAGTACTTC. Protein: CARTYEQYF.

This chain uses TRBV24-1 with TRBJ1-5; D might be TRBD1 (6 bases). CDR1 and CDR2 from the germline V gene are KGHDR and SFDVKD. This CDR3 is built from 16 residues. Trimming shortened V by 2 bases and J by 0 bases, and 10 bases separated the two germline ends. In DNA form, the CDR3 reads TGTGCCACCAGTGATTCCGGGACACCTAGCAATCAGCCCCAGCATTTT. Residues: CATSDSGTPSNQPQHF.

The chain links TRBV9 to TRBJ2-7; 13 nucleotides match TRBD2. There are 16 residues in the CDR3. Germline lookup yields CDR1 SGDLS and CDR2 YYNGEE. V was clipped by 4 bases and J by 7 bases; unmatched bases: 11. CDR3 in DNA: TGTGCCAGCAGCCCCTGGACTAGCGGGAGTCAGGGGGAGCAGTACTTC. Its translation: CASSPWTSGSQGEQYF.

This chain uses TRBV28 with TRBJ1-1, with D possibly matching TRBD1 (5 bases). The V end was cut by 3 bases, the J end by 5 bases, with 13 bases between. The CDR3 has 14 residues. CDR1 is MDHEN and CDR2 is SYDVKM in the germline V gene. The CDR3 DNA follows: TGTGCCAGCAGTTTGGGCAGGGTGACAACTGAAGCTTTCTTT. Its translation is CASSLGRVTTEAFF.

The rearrangement links TRBV9 to TRBJ2-3; 11 bases map to TRBD2. Germline-derived CDR1 and CDR2 are SGDLS and YYNGEE. This CDR3 contains 16 residues. V lost 4 bases to trimming and J lost 6 bases; unmatched junction nucleotides: 10. CDR3 residues: CASSPVVAGGADTQYF. The CDR3, as DNA: TGTGCCAGCAGCCCCGTCGTAGCGGGAGGGGCGGATACGCAGTATTTT.

In this sample, this clone turned up once. The rearrangement joins TRBV9 to TRBJ2-1; TRBD1 aligns across 11 bases. CDR3 length: 15 residues. The germline gives CDR1 SGDLS, CDR2 YYNGEE. The ends lost 3 bases at V and 6 bases at J; junction bases unmatched: 5. CDR3 coding DNA: TGTGCCAGCAGCGCCGGACAGGGGGCGGGCAATGAGCAGTTCTTC. Its translation: CASSAGQGAGNEQFF.

CDR3: CASSPQRGQGYEQYF. The CDR3 nucleotides read TGTGCCAGCAGCCCCCAACGTGGACAGGGCTACGAGCAGTACTTC. The rearrangement uses TRBV7-9 and TRBJ2-7; 8 bases align to TRBD1. The germline V gene has CDR1 SEHNR and CDR2 FQNEAQ (reference sequence). The CDR3 totals 15 residues. With 5 bases clipped from V and 3 bases from J, the junction kept 9 bases outside the gene matches. Full variable domain (missing parts from reference TRBV7-9 and TRBJ2-7): DTGVSQNPRHKITKRGQNVTFRCDPISEHNRLYWYRQTLGQGPEFLTYFQNEAQLEKSRLLSDRFSAERPKGSFSTLEIQRTEQGDSAMYLCASSPQRGQGYEQYFGPGTRLTVT.